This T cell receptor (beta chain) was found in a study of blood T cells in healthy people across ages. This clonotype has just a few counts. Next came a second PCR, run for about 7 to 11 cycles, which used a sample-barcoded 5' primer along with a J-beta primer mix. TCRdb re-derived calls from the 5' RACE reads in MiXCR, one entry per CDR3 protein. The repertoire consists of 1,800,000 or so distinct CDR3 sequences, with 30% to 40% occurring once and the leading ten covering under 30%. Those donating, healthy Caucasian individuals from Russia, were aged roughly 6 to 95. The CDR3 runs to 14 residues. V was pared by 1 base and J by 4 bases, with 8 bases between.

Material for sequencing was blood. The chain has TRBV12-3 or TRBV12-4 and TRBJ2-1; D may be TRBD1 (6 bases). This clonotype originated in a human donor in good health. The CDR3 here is CASSLEQGYNEQFF. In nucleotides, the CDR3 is TGTGCCAGCAGTTTAGAGCAGGGGTACAATGAGCAGTTCTTC.